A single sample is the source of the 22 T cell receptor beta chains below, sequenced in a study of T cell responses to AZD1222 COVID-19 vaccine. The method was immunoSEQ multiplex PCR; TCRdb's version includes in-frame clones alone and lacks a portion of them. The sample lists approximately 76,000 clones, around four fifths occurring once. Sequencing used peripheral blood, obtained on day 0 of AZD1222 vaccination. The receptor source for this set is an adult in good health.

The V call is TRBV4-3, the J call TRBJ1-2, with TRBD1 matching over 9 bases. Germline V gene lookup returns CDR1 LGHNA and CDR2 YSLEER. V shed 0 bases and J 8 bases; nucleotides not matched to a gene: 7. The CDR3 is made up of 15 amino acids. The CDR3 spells CASSQDIGTGYGYTF. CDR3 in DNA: TGCGCCAGCAGCCAAGATATCGGGACAGGGTACGGCTACACCTTC.

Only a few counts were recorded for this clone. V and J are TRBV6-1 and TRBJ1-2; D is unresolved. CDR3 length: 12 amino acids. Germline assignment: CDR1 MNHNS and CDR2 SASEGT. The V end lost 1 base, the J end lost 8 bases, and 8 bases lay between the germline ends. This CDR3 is CASSEVLGGYTF. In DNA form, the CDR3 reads TGTGCCAGCAGTGAAGTACTAGGGGGCTACACCTTC.

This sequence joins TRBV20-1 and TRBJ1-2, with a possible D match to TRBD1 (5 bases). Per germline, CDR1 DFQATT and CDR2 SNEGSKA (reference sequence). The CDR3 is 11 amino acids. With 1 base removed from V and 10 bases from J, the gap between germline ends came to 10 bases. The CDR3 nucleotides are TGCAGTGCTAGAGTTCGGGGACTCTACACCTTC. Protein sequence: CSARVRGLYTF.

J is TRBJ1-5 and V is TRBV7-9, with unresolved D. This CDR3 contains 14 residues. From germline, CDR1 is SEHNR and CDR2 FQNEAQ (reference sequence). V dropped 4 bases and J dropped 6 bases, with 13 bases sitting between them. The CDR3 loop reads CASSSSGDGQPQHF. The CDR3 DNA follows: TGTGCCAGCAGCTCTTCCGGAGATGGTCAGCCCCAGCATTTT.

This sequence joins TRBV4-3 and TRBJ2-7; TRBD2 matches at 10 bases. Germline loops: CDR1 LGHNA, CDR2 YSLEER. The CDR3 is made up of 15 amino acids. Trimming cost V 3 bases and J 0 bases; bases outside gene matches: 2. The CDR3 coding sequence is TGCGCCAGCAGCCAGGGACTAGCGCTCTCCTACGAGCAGTACTTC. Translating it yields CASSQGLALSYEQYF.

CDR3 coding DNA: TGTGCCAGCAGCTCTAACAGGGATCCCGGGACCGGGGAGCTGTTTTTT. As protein: CASSSNRDPGTGELFF. V gene TRBV11-2 combines with J gene TRBJ2-2; D possibly corresponds to TRBD1 (6 bases). Between the trimmed V and J ends, which lost 4 bases and 5 bases, there was a span of 17 bases. Germline CDR1 is SGHAT and CDR2 is FQNNGV. The CDR3 loop spans 16 amino acids.

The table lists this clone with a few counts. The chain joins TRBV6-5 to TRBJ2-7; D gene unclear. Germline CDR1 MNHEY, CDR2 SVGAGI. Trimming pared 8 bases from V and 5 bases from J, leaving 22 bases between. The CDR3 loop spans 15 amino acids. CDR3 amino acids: CASAPFRVLSDEQYF. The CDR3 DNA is TGTGCCAGCGCTCCCTTCCGGGTCCTAAGCGACGAGCAGTACTTC.

CDR3 in amino acids: CASSVTSDNEQFF. Written as DNA, the CDR3 is TGTGCCAGCAGCGTCACTAGCGACAATGAGCAGTTCTTC. J is TRBJ2-1 and V is TRBV11-2; 7 nucleotides match TRBD2. Germline loops: CDR1 SGHAT, CDR2 FQNNGV. This CDR3 has 13 amino acids. Trimming cost V 5 bases and J 5 bases; bases outside gene matches: 3. Full variable domain (remainder filled in from reference TRBV11-2 and TRBJ2-1): EAGVAQSPRYKIIEKRQSVAFWCNPISGHATLYWYQQILGQGPKLLIQFQNNGVVDDSQLPKDRFSAERLKGVDSTLKIQPAKLEDSAVYLCASSVTSDNEQFFGPGTRLTVL.

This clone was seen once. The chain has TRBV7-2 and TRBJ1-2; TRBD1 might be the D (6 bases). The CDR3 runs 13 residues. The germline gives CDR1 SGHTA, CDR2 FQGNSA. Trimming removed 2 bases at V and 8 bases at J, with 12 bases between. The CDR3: CASSLNREEGYTF. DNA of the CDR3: TGTGCCAGCAGCTTAAACAGGGAGGAGGGCTACACCTTC. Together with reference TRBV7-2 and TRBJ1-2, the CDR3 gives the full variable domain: GAGVSQSPSNKVTEKGKDVELRCDPISGHTALYWYRQSLGQGLEFLIYFQGNSAPDKSGLPSDRFSAERTGGSVSTLTIQRTQQEDSAVYLCASSLNREEGYTFGSGTRLTVV.

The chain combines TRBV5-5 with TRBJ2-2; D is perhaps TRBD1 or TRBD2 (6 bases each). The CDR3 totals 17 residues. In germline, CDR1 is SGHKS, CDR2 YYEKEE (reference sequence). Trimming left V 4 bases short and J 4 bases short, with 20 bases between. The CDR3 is CASSANLLGGSTGELFF. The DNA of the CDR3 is TGTGCCAGCAGCGCGAACCTCCTAGGGGGGAGCACCGGGGAGCTGTTTTTT.

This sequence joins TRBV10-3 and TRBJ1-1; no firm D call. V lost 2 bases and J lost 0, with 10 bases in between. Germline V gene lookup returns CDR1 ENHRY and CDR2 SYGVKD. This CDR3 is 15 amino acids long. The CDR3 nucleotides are TGTGCCATCAGTGAGGCGGGCAGCATGAACACTGAAGCTTTCTTT. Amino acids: CAISEAGSMNTEAFF.

CDR3 bases: TGTGCCAGCAGTTTTTCTGGCGGGGTCGGGGAGCAGTACTTC. Translated: CASSFSGGVGEQYF. This sequence joins TRBV27 and TRBJ2-7; D possibly corresponds to TRBD2 (6 bases). The CDR3 is made up of 14 amino acids. CDR1 and CDR2 from the germline V gene are MNHEY and SMNVEV (reference sequence). Trimming shortened V by 3 bases and J by 7 bases, and 16 bases separated the two germline ends.

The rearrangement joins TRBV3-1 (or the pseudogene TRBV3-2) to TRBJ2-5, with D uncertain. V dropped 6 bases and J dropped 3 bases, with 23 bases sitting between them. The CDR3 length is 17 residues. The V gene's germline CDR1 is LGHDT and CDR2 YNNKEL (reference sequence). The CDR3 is CASRSSDPGRAKETQYF. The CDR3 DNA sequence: TGTGCCAGCAGGTCGTCCGACCCCGGTCGGGCTAAAGAGACCCAGTACTTC.

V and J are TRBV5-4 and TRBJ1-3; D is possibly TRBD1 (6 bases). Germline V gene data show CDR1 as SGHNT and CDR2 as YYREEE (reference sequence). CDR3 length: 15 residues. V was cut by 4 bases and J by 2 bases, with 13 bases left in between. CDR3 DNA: TGTGCCAGCAGCCCCGGGACAACTGCTGGAAACACCATATATTTT. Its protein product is CASSPGTTAGNTIYF.

The CDR3 DNA reads as TGTGCCGGCCCCGGGACTAGCGGGCAAGAGACCCAGTACTTC. Residues: CAGPGTSGQETQYF. The rearrangement links TRBV30 to TRBJ2-5; 12 nucleotides agree with TRBD2. CDR1 is GTSNPN and CDR2 is SVGIG in the germline V gene (reference sequence). The CDR3 loop spans 14 amino acids. The trim removed 8 bases at V and 2 bases at J, leaving 6 bases unmatched.

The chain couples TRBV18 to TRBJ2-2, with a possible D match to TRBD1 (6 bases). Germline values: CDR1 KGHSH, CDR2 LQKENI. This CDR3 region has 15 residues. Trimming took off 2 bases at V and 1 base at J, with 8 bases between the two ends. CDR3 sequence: CASSPWTENTGELFF. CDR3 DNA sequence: TGTGCCAGCTCACCATGGACAGAGAACACCGGGGAGCTGTTTTTT.

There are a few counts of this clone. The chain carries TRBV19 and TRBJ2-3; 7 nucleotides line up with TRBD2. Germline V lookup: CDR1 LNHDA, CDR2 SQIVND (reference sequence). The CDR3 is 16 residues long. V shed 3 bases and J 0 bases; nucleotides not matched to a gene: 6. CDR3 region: CASSIGWRESTDTQYF. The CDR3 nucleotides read TGTGCCAGTAGTATCGGGTGGCGGGAGAGCACAGATACGCAGTATTTT.

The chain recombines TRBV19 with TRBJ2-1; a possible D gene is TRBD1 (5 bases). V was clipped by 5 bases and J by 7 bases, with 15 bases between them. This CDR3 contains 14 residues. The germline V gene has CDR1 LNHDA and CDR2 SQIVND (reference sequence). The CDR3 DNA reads TGTGCCAGTAGTCCCCGGCAGGGTAGGAATGAGCAGTTCTTC. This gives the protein CASSPRQGRNEQFF.

CDR3 sequence: CASSLGLYNEQFF. As DNA, the CDR3 is TGTGCCAGCAGCCTGGGACTCTACAATGAGCAGTTCTTC. The rearrangement links TRBV13 to TRBJ2-1; TRBD2 might be the D (6 bases). Germline lookup yields CDR1 PRHDT and CDR2 FYEKMQ (reference sequence). The CDR3 consists of 13 residues. Trimming left V 5 bases short and J 3 bases short, with 8 bases between.

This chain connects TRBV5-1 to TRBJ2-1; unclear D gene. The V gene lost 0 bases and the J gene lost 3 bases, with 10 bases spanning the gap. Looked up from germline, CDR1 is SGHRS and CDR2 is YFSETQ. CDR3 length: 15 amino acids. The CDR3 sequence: CASSLAALDYNEQFF. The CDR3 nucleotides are TGCGCCAGCAGCTTGGCAGCGTTGGACTACAATGAGCAGTTCTTC.

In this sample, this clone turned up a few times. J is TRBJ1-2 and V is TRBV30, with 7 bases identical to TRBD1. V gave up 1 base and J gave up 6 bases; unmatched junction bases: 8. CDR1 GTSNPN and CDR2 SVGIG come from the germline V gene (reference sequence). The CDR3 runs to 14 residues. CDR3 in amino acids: CAWSGGTAGHGYTF. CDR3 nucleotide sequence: TGTGCCTGGAGTGGAGGGACAGCGGGGCATGGCTACACCTTC.

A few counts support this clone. The CDR3 DNA follows: TGCAGCGTTGAAGAGTTGAGCGCCCCTGGCTACACCTTC. Its protein is CSVEELSAPGYTF. The chain links TRBV29-1 to TRBJ1-2; D not resolved. Trimming shortened V by 0 bases and J by 7 bases, and 12 bases separated the two germline ends. The CDR3 runs to 13 residues. Germline CDR1 SQVTM, CDR2 ANQGSEA.